This record concerns one T cell receptor beta chain sequence. The CDR3 runs 15 residues. With 4 bases clipped from V and 4 bases from J, the junction kept 8 bases outside the gene matches. CDR1 and CDR2 (germline): SGHTA, FQGNSA. Original analysis: Amplifying reference gene primers gave estimates of nucleated cell counts. TCRdb's copy holds only in-frame clones and misses some; the assay was immunoSEQ multiplex PCR. The V and J calls and clone size come from that table; D and trimming were worked out from the DNA. The sample has approximately 180,000 clones; approximately 83% are singletons. These data come from a study of blood T cell repertoires in COVID-19. Study background: Sites across the United States, Italy and Spain contributed samples from acute and convalescent COVID-19. PBMCs, B-cell-depleted T cells, or T cells were the source of the cDNA or gDNA that made up the material.

This chain uses TRBV7-2 with TRBJ2-5; the match to TRBD1 covers 8 bases. What was sequenced was peripheral blood. The sequence was obtained from a man in his 60s with acute or convalescent COVID-19. The DNA for the CDR3 is TGTGCCAGCAGCTCCATCCAGGGGGCCTTAGAGACCCAGTACTTC. Protein product: CASSSIQGALETQYF.